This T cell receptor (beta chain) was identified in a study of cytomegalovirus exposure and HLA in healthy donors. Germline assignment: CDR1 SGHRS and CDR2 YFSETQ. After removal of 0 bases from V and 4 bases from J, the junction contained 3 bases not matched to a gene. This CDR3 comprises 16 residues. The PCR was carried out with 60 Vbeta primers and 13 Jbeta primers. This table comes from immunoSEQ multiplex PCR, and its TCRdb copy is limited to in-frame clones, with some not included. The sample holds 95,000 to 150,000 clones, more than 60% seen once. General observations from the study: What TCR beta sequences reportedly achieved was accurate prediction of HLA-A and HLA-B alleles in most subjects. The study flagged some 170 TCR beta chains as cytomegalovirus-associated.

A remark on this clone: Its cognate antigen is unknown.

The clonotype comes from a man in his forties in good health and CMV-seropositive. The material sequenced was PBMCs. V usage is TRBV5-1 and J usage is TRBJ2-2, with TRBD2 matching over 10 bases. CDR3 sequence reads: CASSLVASGGTGELFF. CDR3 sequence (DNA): TGCGCCAGCAGCTTGGTAGCTAGCGGGGGCACCGGGGAGCTGTTTTTT. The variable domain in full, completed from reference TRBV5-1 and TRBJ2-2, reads KAGVTQTPRYLIKTRGQQVTLSCSPISGHRSVSWYQQTPGQGLQFLFEYFSETQRNKGNFPGRFSGRQFSNSRSEMNVSTLELGDSALYLCASSLVASGGTGELFFGEGSRLTVL.